These 14 T cell receptor beta chains were all obtained from the same sample, sequenced in a study of T cell changes during pregnancy in multiple sclerosis. Clones were sequenced by immunoSEQ multiplex PCR, and TCRdb holds only the in-frame ones, with some missing. Found here are tens of thousands of clones, about 89% of them singletons; the top ten hold 2.5%. Sequenced here: peripheral blood, sampled in the first trimester of pregnancy. The receptor source for this set is a female donor with multiple sclerosis, enrolled in a pregnancy study.

This chain connects TRBV7-9 to TRBJ2-2; the match to TRBD1 covers 7 bases. V was clipped by 4 bases and J by 8 bases; unmatched bases: 13. Germline-derived CDR1 and CDR2 are SEHNR and FQNEAQ (reference sequence). There are 16 residues in the CDR3. CDR3 coding DNA: TGTGCCAGCAGCTCGTGGACAGGCGCGGTTCAAGGGGAGCTGTTTTTT. Residues: CASSSWTGAVQGELFF.

This sequence joins TRBV5-1 and TRBJ2-5; 10 bases agree with TRBD1. This CDR3 spans 17 amino acids. V was clipped by 4 bases and J by 0 bases; unmatched bases: 9. Germline V gene sequence: CDR1 SGHRS, CDR2 YFSETQ. The CDR3 sequence: CASSRPGTGVNQETQYF. CDR3 DNA sequence: TGCGCCAGCAGCCGTCCCGGGACAGGGGTCAACCAAGAGACCCAGTACTTC.

This chain joins TRBV6-5 and TRBJ1-1; tentatively, D is TRBD1 (5 bases). CDR3 size: 13 residues. The V gene's germline CDR1 is MNHEY and CDR2 SVGAGI. V was shortened by 0 bases and J by 11 bases, with 13 bases between the two germline ends. In nucleotides, the CDR3 is TGTGCCAGCAGTTACTCGCAGGGCGTAGGGGCTTTCTTT. Protein sequence: CASSYSQGVGAFF.

The chain couples TRBV5-1 to TRBJ2-7; possibly TRBD1 for D (7 bases). The germline V gene has CDR1 SGHRS and CDR2 YFSETQ. V dropped 3 bases and J dropped 0 bases, with 13 bases sitting between them. This CDR3 has 15 amino acids. In nucleotides, the CDR3 is TGCGCCAGCAGCTCCCCCAGGGGGGCCTCCTACGAGCAGTACTTC. Translation: CASSSPRGASYEQYF.

The rearrangement uses TRBV28 and TRBJ1-5, with TRBD1 matching 7 bases. After removal of 4 bases from V and 6 bases from J, the junction contained 6 bases not matched to a gene. CDR3 length equals 14 residues. Germline CDR1 MDHEN, CDR2 SYDVKM. The CDR3 bases are TGTGCCAGCAGTTCACAGGGGTGGGTTCAGCCCCAGCATTTT. Amino acids: CASSSQGWVQPQHF.

This clone was seen just once. This chain connects TRBV18 to TRBJ2-7; 9 nucleotides line up with TRBD2. V lost 1 base, J lost 7 bases, and 20 bases stayed unmatched. Germline V gene data show CDR1 as KGHSH and CDR2 as LQKENI. The CDR3 length is 19 residues. The CDR3 nucleotides read TGTGCCAGCTCACCACGCGGGCTAGCGGGACTTGGCCGGGTCGTGGAGCAGTACTTC. It encodes CASSPRGLAGLGRVVEQYF.

This clone was detected only a few times. The CDR3 nucleotides are TGTGCCAGCAGTGAACGAATGACAGGGGGCTACGAGCAGTACTTC. It translates to CASSERMTGGYEQYF. The chain combines TRBV6-1 with TRBJ2-7; 9 bases fit TRBD1. With 2 bases clipped from V and 3 bases from J, the junction kept 5 bases outside the gene matches. Germline V CDR1 and CDR2: MNHNS, SASEGT. This CDR3 region has 15 residues.

The chain is built from TRBV9 and TRBJ2-5; D is unclear. The V gene lost 0 bases and the J gene lost 5 bases, with 14 bases spanning the gap. This CDR3 has 15 amino acids. Germline loops: CDR1 SGDLS, CDR2 YYNGEE. CDR3 loop: CASSVGNPGRETQYF. In DNA, the CDR3 is TGTGCCAGCAGCGTAGGAAACCCCGGCAGGGAGACCCAGTACTTC.

The chain employs TRBV29-1 and TRBJ2-5; weak D call: TRBD2 (6 bases). CDR3 size: 12 residues. Deletions cut 3 bases from V and 3 bases from J, with 8 bases between. Germline V CDR1 and CDR2: SQVTM, ANQGSEA. The CDR3 bases are TGCAGCGTTGAGGGGGGTAAAGAGACCCAGTACTTC. Its translation: CSVEGGKETQYF.

This clone was seen just once. The chain links TRBV7-8 to TRBJ1-4; D ambiguous. This CDR3 region has 15 residues. The V and J ends lost 6 bases and 2 bases respectively, with 13 bases between them. From germline, CDR1 is SGHVS and CDR2 FQNEAQ. This chain's CDR3 is CASSRRADTNEKLFF. In DNA, the CDR3 is TGTGCCAGCAGTCGGAGGGCCGATACTAATGAAAAACTGTTTTTT.

This rearrangement joins TRBV7-9 to TRBJ1-1, with TRBD1 matching 8 bases. This CDR3 is built from 17 residues. Germline trimming cut 5 bases from V and 0 bases from J; bases unmatched to any gene: 11. Germline CDR1 reads SEHNR; CDR2 reads FQNEAQ (reference sequence). The CDR3 bases are TGTGCCAGCAGCCATTTCGGACAGGGCTTCTTGAACACTGAAGCTTTCTTT. It is translated as CASSHFGQGFLNTEAFF.

This chain joins TRBV6-1 and TRBJ1-3; D is unclear. The CDR3 sequence is 13 residues long. With 8 bases removed from V and 3 bases from J, the gap between germline ends came to 11 bases. Germline CDR1 MNHNS, CDR2 SASEGT. The CDR3 loop is CASRDRDGNTIYF. The CDR3 coding sequence is TGTGCCAGCCGGGATAGAGATGGAAACACCATATATTTT.

V is TRBV11-3 and J is TRBJ2-2; 12 positions agree with TRBD2. Germline lookup yields CDR1 SGHNT and CDR2 YENEEA. The CDR3 consists of 17 residues. J lost 5 bases, V lost 3 bases, and 7 bases had no gene match. The CDR3 DNA sequence: TGTGCCAGCAGCTTTTTCCTGACTAGCGGGGGAACCGGGGAGCTGTTTTTT. Its protein is CASSFFLTSGGTGELFF.

The J gene is TRBJ2-2, the V gene TRBV19; D may be TRBD2 (5 bases). Germline V CDR1 and CDR2: LNHDA, SQIVND (reference sequence). Trimming cost V 1 base and J 1 base, with 10 bases left between them. The CDR3 has 16 amino acids. The CDR3 DNA reads TGTGCCAGTAGTATAGCTACAGCGGAGAACACCGGGGAGCTGTTTTTT. Its translation is CASSIATAENTGELFF. Variable domain in full (rest from reference TRBV19 and TRBJ2-2): DGGITQSPKYLFRKEGQNVTLSCEQNLNHDAMYWYRQDPGQGLRLIYYSQIVNDFQKGDIAEGYSVSREKKESFPLTVTSAQKNPTAFYLCASSIATAENTGELFFGEGSRLTVL.